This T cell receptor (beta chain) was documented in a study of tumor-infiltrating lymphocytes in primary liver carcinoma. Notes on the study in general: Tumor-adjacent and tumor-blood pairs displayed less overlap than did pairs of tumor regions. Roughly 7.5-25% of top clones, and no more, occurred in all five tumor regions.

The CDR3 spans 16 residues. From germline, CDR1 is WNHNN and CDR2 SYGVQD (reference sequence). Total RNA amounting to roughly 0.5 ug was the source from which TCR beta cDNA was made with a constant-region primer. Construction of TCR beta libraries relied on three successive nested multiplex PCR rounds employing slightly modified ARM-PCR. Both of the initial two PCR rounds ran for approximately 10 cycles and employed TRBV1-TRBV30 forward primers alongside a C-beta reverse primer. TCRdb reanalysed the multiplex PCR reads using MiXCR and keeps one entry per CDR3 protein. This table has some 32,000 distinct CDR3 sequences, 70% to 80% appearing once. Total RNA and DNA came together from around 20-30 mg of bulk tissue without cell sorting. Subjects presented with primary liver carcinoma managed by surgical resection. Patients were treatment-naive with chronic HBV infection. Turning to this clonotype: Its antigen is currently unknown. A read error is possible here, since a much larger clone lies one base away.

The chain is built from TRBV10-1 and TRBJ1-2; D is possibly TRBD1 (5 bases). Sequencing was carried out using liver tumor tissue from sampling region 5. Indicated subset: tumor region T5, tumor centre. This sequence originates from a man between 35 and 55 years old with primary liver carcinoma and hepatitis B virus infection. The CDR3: CASSEMVGHSGYDYTF. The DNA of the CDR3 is TGCGCCAGCAGCGAGATGGTGGGGCATAGCGGCTATGACTACACCTTC.